This passage covers 31 T cell receptor beta chains from one sample sequenced in a study of cytomegalovirus exposure and HLA in healthy donors. The study ran its PCR with 60 Vbeta and 13 Jbeta primers. Sequencing used immunoSEQ multiplex PCR; TCRdb keeps in-frame clones, though not all of them. The table shows roughly 100,000 clones, with over 65% occurring only once. What was sequenced was PBMCs. These receptors were collected from a woman between 40 and 50 years old in good health and CMV-seronegative.

In DNA form, the CDR3 reads TGTGCCAGCAGTTTATTAGGGGTAGGGGACAGGATGAACACTGAAGCTTTCTTT. This codes for CASSLLGVGDRMNTEAFF. The genes are TRBV27 and TRBJ1-1; 8 bases line up with TRBD1. The CDR3 loop spans 18 amino acids. V gave up 1 base and J gave up 0 bases; unmatched junction bases: 10. Per germline, CDR1 MNHEY and CDR2 SMNVEV (reference sequence).

The J gene is TRBJ1-3, the V gene TRBV7-2; 7 positions match TRBD1. Germline CDR1 and CDR2: SGHTA and FQGNSA. Trimming took 5 bases from V and 4 from J; bases not matched to a gene: 8. CDR3 length equals 15 residues. CDR3 DNA: TGTGCCAGCAGCCCTGGACAGGTTACGGGAAACACCATATATTTT. Its translation is CASSPGQVTGNTIYF.

CDR3 in DNA: TGTGCCAGCAGCCCGGGGACAGGGTTAGGAGATACGCAGTATTTT. As protein: CASSPGTGLGDTQYF. The chain has TRBV5-4 and TRBJ2-3; 9 bases align to TRBD1. The junction had 8 bases not matched to a gene; V was cut back by 4 bases and J by 5 bases. Per the germline V gene, CDR1 is SGHNT and CDR2 is YYREEE (reference sequence). CDR3 length equals 15 residues.

The CDR3 DNA reads as TGTGCCAGCAGCTATAGGCGGGAGACCTATGGCTACACCTTC. Amino acid sequence: CASSYRRETYGYTF. The chain employs TRBV7-9 and TRBJ1-2; D unclear. Germline CDR1 SEHNR, CDR2 FQNEAQ (reference sequence). Deletions cut 4 bases from V and 4 bases from J, with 13 bases between. The CDR3 has 14 residues. Using reference TRBV7-9 and TRBJ1-2 for the parts outside the CDR3, the full variable domain is DTGVSQNPRHKITKRGQNVTFRCDPISEHNRLYWYRQTLGQGPEFLTYFQNEAQLEKSRLLSDRFSAERPKGSFSTLEIQRTEQGDSAMYLCASSYRRETYGYTFGSGTRLTVV.

This rearrangement joins TRBV4-3 to TRBJ2-1; D possibly corresponds to TRBD2 (6 bases). Germline CDR1 LGHNA, CDR2 YSLEER. The CDR3 consists of 17 residues. Trimming cost V 1 base and J 7 bases, with 20 bases left between them. This chain's CDR3 is CASSQGLGSGLDNEQFF. In DNA, the CDR3 is TGCGCCAGCAGCCAAGGGTTGGGTAGCGGACTGGATAATGAGCAGTTCTTC.

The genes are TRBV6-5 and TRBJ2-1; 7 bases line up with TRBD2. V lost 5 bases, J lost 8 bases, and 9 bases stayed unmatched. The CDR3 sequence is 14 residues long. CDR1 and CDR2 from the germline V gene are MNHEY and SVGAGI. The CDR3 loop is CASSHGGSGYEQFF. CDR3 nucleotides: TGTGCCAGCAGTCACGGGGGGAGTGGCTATGAGCAGTTCTTC.

The chain employs TRBV7-9 and TRBJ2-1; unclear D gene. Germline CDR1 and CDR2: SEHNR and FQNEAQ (reference sequence). This CDR3 region has 12 residues. V was clipped by 5 bases and J by 1 base, with 3 bases between them. The CDR3 loop is CASSPSYNEQFF. CDR3 DNA: TGTGCCAGCAGCCCATCCTACAATGAGCAGTTCTTC. Full variable domain (outside the CDR3, taken from reference TRBV7-9 and TRBJ2-1): DTGVSQNPRHKITKRGQNVTFRCDPISEHNRLYWYRQTLGQGPEFLTYFQNEAQLEKSRLLSDRFSAERPKGSFSTLEIQRTEQGDSAMYLCASSPSYNEQFFGPGTRLTVL.

The chain couples TRBV5-4 to TRBJ1-1; D is perhaps TRBD1 (5 bases). This CDR3 has 13 amino acids. The germline CDR1 and CDR2 sequences are SGHNT and YYREEE (reference sequence). V was pared by 0 bases and J by 6 bases, with 9 bases between. The CDR3 DNA follows: TGTGCCAGCAGCTTGGGGGGCAGGGCTGAAGCTTTCTTT. Translated: CASSLGGRAEAFF. Filled out from reference TRBV5-4 and TRBJ1-1, the complete variable domain reads ETGVTQSPTHLIKTRGQQVTLRCSSQSGHNTVSWYQQALGQGPQFIFQYYREEENGRGNFPPRFSGLQFPNYSSELNVNALELDDSALYLCASSLGGRAEAFFGQGTRLTVV.

The V and J genes are TRBV27 and TRBJ1-1, with a weak D call TRBD1 (5 bases). The germline gives CDR1 MNHEY, CDR2 SMNVEV (reference sequence). This CDR3 has 16 amino acids. V shed 5 bases and J shed 0 bases, with 16 bases lying between them. The CDR3 reads CASSPEEGRVNTEAFF. The CDR3, as DNA: TGTGCCAGCAGTCCCGAGGAGGGACGTGTGAACACTGAAGCTTTCTTT.

The gene calls are TRBV4-1 and TRBJ2-3, with a weak D call TRBD2 (6 bases). Germline assignment: CDR1 MGHRA and CDR2 YSYEKL. Trimming took 0 bases from V and 8 from J, leaving 15 bases between them. The CDR3 runs to 15 residues. The CDR3 loop is CASSQETPGRGTQYF. The CDR3 DNA reads as TGCGCCAGCAGCCAAGAAACGCCGGGGCGGGGTACGCAGTATTTT.

The CDR3 sequence: CASSQGARQPQHF. CDR3 nucleotide sequence: TGTGCCAGCAGCCAGGGGGCGCGACAGCCCCAGCATTTT. V usage is TRBV27 and J usage is TRBJ1-5, with TRBD1 matching over 8 bases. Germline-derived CDR1 and CDR2 are MNHEY and SMNVEV (reference sequence). The CDR3 contains 13 residues. J gave up 7 bases and V 6 bases, and 5 bases lay outside the gene matches.

The chain has TRBV6-6 and TRBJ1-1; the match to TRBD1 covers 8 bases. With V trimmed by 5 bases and J by 13 bases, 6 bases remained unmatched. The CDR3 is 11 residues long. Germline V CDR1 and CDR2: MNHNY, SVGAGI (reference sequence). CDR3 region: CASSKGQGGFF. CDR3 coding DNA: TGTGCCAGCAGTAAAGGACAGGGCGGTTTCTTT.

The genes are TRBV19 and TRBJ2-3, with TRBD1 matching over 10 bases. The ends lost 7 bases at V and 4 bases at J; junction bases unmatched: 17. The CDR3 length is 18 residues. CDR1 is LNHDA, CDR2 SQIVND, per germline (reference sequence). CDR3 nucleotides: TGTGCCAGTAACCCGACAGGGGGCGGCAATTGGGAGGCAGATACGCAGTATTTT. As protein: CASNPTGGGNWEADTQYF.

V and J are TRBV7-2 and TRBJ2-2, with 8 bases matching TRBD1. Germline CDR1 reads SGHTA; CDR2 reads FQGNSA. With V trimmed by 4 bases and J by 8 bases, 9 bases remained unmatched. The CDR3 consists of 15 residues. The CDR3 DNA is TGTGCCAGCAGCTCTAATACAGGGGGATTGGGGGAGCTGTTTTTT. Amino acid sequence: CASSSNTGGLGELFF.

The chain carries TRBV4-1 and TRBJ2-2, with a possible D match to TRBD1 (6 bases). Trimming cost V 1 base and J 10 bases, with 13 bases left between them. Germline values: CDR1 MGHRA, CDR2 YSYEKL. The CDR3 length is 14 residues. In DNA, the CDR3 is TGCGCCAGCAGCCAAGTAGACAGGCGCTCGGAGCTGTTTTTT. Amino acids: CASSQVDRRSELFF.

This clone was observed a single time. The chain combines TRBV29-1 with TRBJ2-2; TRBD2 agrees at 10 bases. V lost 7 bases and J lost 6; bases outside the gene matches: 8. Germline lookup yields CDR1 SQVTM and CDR2 ANQGSEA. The CDR3 contains 14 residues. CDR3 sequence (DNA): TGCAGCGCTTCTAGCGGGAGTGGGGCCGGGGAGCTGTTTTTT. As protein: CSASSGSGAGELFF.

This sequence joins TRBV21-1 and TRBJ1-3. TRBV21-1 is annotated as a pseudogene. This CDR3 region has 17 residues. CDR3 protein: CASSKEGLNRSGNTIYF. For the CDR3, the DNA is TGTGCCAGCAGCAAGGAGGGGCTTAATCGATCTGGAAACACCATATATTTT.

Only one count was recorded for this clone. The rearrangement links TRBV7-3 to TRBJ1-6; D not resolved. The CDR3 runs to 13 residues. The ends were cut back, 0 bases at V and 10 bases at J, with 7 bases in the middle. Germline V lookup: CDR1 SGHTA, CDR2 FQGTGA. CDR3 residues: CASSLTLNSPLHF. Here the CDR3 DNA reads TGTGCCAGCAGCTTAACCCTAAACTCACCCCTCCACTTT.

Only one count was recorded for this clone. The chain links TRBV10-3 to TRBJ1-1; D is ambiguous. Germline CDR1 is ENHRY and CDR2 is SYGVKD. V lost 6 bases and J lost 0, with 8 bases in between. This CDR3 comprises 13 residues. CDR3 in DNA: TGTGCCATCAGGATCGGGGTGAACACTGAAGCTTTCTTT. This gives the protein CAIRIGVNTEAFF.

This chain links TRBV9 with TRBJ2-7; 7 nucleotides match TRBD1. Germline V lookup: CDR1 SGDLS, CDR2 YYNGEE. The CDR3 sequence is 14 residues long. Losses at the gene ends were 3 bases for V and 2 bases for J; bases not matched to a gene: 5. DNA for the CDR3: TGTGCCAGCAGCGAAGGGGGCGGAACCTACGAGCAGTACTTC. It yields the protein CASSEGGGTYEQYF.

This clone was counted once. The chain has TRBV5-5 and TRBJ2-7; D possibly corresponds to TRBD2 (5 bases). CDR1 SGHKS and CDR2 YYEKEE come from the germline V gene (reference sequence). The ends were cut back, 4 bases at V and 4 bases at J, with 24 bases in the middle. This CDR3 has 17 residues. CDR3 sequence (DNA): TGTGCCAGCAGCCACCCTGCGAAGCGAGGAGGCAGGTACGAGCAGTACTTC. Translation: CASSHPAKRGGRYEQYF. Together with reference TRBV5-5 and TRBJ2-7, the CDR3 gives the full variable domain: DAGVTQSPTHLIKTRGQQVTLRCSPISGHKSVSWYQQVLGQGPQFIFQYYEKEERGRGNFPDRFSARQFPNYSSELNVNALLLGDSALYLCASSHPAKRGGRYEQYFGPGTRLTVT.

V and J are TRBV18 and TRBJ1-3, with 7 bases identical to TRBD1. The ends lost 1 base at V and 0 bases at J; junction bases unmatched: 6. The CDR3 extends over 17 amino acids. Germline assignment: CDR1 KGHSH and CDR2 LQKENI. The CDR3 reads CASSPLTGTSSGNTIYF. CDR3 sequence (DNA): TGTGCCAGCTCACCACTGACAGGGACGAGCTCTGGAAACACCATATATTTT. Together with reference TRBV18 and TRBJ1-3, the CDR3 gives the full variable domain: NAGVMQNPRHLVRRRGQEARLRCSPMKGHSHVYWYRQLPEEGLKFMVYLQKENIIDESGMPKERFSAEFPKEGPSILRIQQVVRGDSAAYFCASSPLTGTSSGNTIYFGEGSWLTVV.

This chain links TRBV9 with TRBJ1-6, with 9 positions matching TRBD1. The CDR3 sequence is 16 residues long. CDR1 is SGDLS and CDR2 is YYNGEE in the germline V gene. Unmatched junction bases numbered 8, after V lost 4 bases and J lost 6 bases. The chain's CDR3 is CASSPVRGQGNSPLHF. The CDR3 DNA sequence: TGTGCCAGCAGCCCCGTGAGGGGACAGGGTAATTCACCCCTCCACTTT.

This clone came up a few times. The chain links TRBV28 to TRBJ2-5, with a tentative D call TRBD2 (6 bases). Trimming took 1 base from V and 5 from J, leaving 11 bases between them. Germline V gene lookup returns CDR1 MDHEN and CDR2 SYDVKM. The CDR3 runs to 14 residues. The CDR3 nucleotides read TGTGCCAGCAGTTTATTGGCGGCGGGGGAGACCCAGTACTTC. It codes for CASSLLAAGETQYF.

The chain has TRBV27 and TRBJ2-7, with 10 bases lining up with TRBD1. From germline, CDR1 is MNHEY and CDR2 SMNVEV (reference sequence). J was trimmed by 2 bases and V by 4 bases; bases with no gene match: 2. This CDR3 region has 14 residues. CDR3 coding DNA: TGTGCCAGCAGTTCCGGACAGGGGGCCTACGAGCAGTACTTC. It codes for CASSSGQGAYEQYF.

The chain has TRBV7-2 and TRBJ2-7, with 9 bases lining up with TRBD2. V lost 6 bases to trimming and J lost 0 bases; unmatched junction nucleotides: 6. The CDR3 is 15 amino acids. Germline loops: CDR1 SGHTA, CDR2 FQGNSA. In nucleotides, the CDR3 is TGTGCCAGCAGTCACTCAGCGGGAGGCTCCTACGAGCAGTACTTC. As protein: CASSHSAGGSYEQYF.

This chain's CDR3 is CASSMTSGTTDTQYF. The DNA of the CDR3 is TGTGCCAGTAGTATGACTAGCGGAACCACAGATACGCAGTATTTT. The chain couples TRBV19 to TRBJ2-3; TRBD2 aligns across 9 bases. The CDR3 covers 15 residues. Trimming took 3 bases from V and 2 from J; bases not matched to a gene: 3. CDR1 is LNHDA and CDR2 is SQIVND in the germline V gene (reference sequence). The whole variable domain, filled in from reference TRBV19 and TRBJ2-3, reads DGGITQSPKYLFRKEGQNVTLSCEQNLNHDAMYWYRQDPGQGLRLIYYSQIVNDFQKGDIAEGYSVSREKKESFPLTVTSAQKNPTAFYLCASSMTSGTTDTQYFGPGTRLTVL.

The chain links TRBV2 to TRBJ2-7; the match to TRBD2 covers 7 bases. In germline, CDR1 is SNHLY, CDR2 FYNNEI. The CDR3 length is 12 residues. V dropped 8 bases and J dropped 5; count of bases not matched to a gene: 6. The CDR3 DNA reads TGTGCCAGCTCGCGGGAGATTGACGAGCAGTACTTC. This sequence encodes CASSREIDEQYF.

This clone occurred a few times. J is TRBJ2-7 and V is TRBV25-1; possibly TRBD2 for D (7 bases). CDR1 is MGHDK, CDR2 SYGVNS, per germline. The CDR3 extends over 18 amino acids. With 2 bases removed from V and 0 bases from J, the gap between germline ends came to 20 bases. Here the CDR3 DNA reads TGTGCCAGCAGTGAACGGGTTCGGGGGGCCTCTAGCTCCTACGAGCAGTACTTC. It translates to CASSERVRGASSSYEQYF.

On this clone: Relative to the germline gene, one junction end is altered; a read error may explain this. The CDR3 sequence is CSSLPIGGAGTEAFF. The DNA of the CDR3 is TGTTCCAGCCTACCAATAGGAGGTGCTGGCACTGAAGCTTTCTTT. The chain uses TRBV7-9 and TRBJ1-1; D ambiguous. The germline gives CDR1 SEHNR, CDR2 FQNEAQ (reference sequence). There are 15 residues in the CDR3.

V is TRBV5-1 and J is TRBJ2-7, with 9 positions matching TRBD2. This CDR3 region has 16 residues. The germline V gene encodes CDR1 SGHRS and CDR2 YFSETQ. The trim removed 0 bases at V and 1 base at J, leaving 5 bases unmatched. The CDR3 is CASSLAAGGGSYEQYF. In nucleotides, the CDR3 is TGCGCCAGCAGCTTGGCCGCGGGAGGGGGATCCTACGAGCAGTACTTC.